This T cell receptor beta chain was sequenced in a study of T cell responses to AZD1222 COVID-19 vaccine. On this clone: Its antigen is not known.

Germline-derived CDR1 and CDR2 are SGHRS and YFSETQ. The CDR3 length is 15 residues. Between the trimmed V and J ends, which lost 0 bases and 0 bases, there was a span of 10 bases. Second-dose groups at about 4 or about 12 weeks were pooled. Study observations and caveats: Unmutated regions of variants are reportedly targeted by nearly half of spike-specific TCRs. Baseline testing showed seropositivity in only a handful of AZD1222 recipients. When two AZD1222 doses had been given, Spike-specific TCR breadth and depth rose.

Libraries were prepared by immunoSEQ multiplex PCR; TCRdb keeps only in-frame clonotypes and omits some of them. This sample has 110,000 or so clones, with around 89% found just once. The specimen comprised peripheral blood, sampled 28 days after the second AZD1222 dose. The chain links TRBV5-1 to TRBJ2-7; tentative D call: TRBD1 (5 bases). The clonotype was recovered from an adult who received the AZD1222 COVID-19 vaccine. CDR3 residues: CASSLAGRVSYEQYF. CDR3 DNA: TGCGCCAGCAGCTTGGCCGGCAGGGTCTCCTACGAGCAGTACTTC. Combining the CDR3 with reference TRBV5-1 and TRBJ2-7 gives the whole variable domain KAGVTQTPRYLIKTRGQQVTLSCSPISGHRSVSWYQQTPGQGLQFLFEYFSETQRNKGNFPGRFSGRQFSNSRSEMNVSTLELGDSALYLCASSLAGRVSYEQYFGPGTRLTVT.